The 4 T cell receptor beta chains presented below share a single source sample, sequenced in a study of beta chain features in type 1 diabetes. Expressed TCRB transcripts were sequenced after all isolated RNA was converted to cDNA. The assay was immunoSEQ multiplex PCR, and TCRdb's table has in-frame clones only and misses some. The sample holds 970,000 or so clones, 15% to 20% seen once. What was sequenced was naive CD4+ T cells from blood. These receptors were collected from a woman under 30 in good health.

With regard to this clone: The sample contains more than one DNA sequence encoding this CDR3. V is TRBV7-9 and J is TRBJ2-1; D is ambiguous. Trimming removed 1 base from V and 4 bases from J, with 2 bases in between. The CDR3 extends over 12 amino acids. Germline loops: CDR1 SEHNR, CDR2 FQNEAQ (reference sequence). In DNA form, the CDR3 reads TGTGCCAGCAGCTTAGGGTACAATGAGCAGTTCTTC. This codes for CASSLGYNEQFF.

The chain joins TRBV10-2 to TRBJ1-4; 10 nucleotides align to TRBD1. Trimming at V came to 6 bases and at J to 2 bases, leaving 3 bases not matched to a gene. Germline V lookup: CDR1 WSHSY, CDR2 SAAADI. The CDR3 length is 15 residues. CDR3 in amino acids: CASSLGQGTNEKLFF. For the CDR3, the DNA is TGCGCCAGCAGCCTGGGACAGGGGACTAATGAAAAACTGTTTTTT.

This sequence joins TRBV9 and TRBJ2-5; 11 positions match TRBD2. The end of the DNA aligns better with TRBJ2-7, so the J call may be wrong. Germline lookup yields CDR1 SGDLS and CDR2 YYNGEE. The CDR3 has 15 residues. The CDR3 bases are TGTGCCAGCAGCGAGGGGACTAGCGGCACCTACGAGCAGTACTTC. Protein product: CASSEGTSGTYEQYF.

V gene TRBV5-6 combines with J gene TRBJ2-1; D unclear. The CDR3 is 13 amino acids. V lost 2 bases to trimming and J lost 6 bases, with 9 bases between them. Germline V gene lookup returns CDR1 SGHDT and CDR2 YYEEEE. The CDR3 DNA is TGTGCCAGCAGCTTTGGCCTCAGCAATGAGCAGTTCTTC. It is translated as CASSFGLSNEQFF.